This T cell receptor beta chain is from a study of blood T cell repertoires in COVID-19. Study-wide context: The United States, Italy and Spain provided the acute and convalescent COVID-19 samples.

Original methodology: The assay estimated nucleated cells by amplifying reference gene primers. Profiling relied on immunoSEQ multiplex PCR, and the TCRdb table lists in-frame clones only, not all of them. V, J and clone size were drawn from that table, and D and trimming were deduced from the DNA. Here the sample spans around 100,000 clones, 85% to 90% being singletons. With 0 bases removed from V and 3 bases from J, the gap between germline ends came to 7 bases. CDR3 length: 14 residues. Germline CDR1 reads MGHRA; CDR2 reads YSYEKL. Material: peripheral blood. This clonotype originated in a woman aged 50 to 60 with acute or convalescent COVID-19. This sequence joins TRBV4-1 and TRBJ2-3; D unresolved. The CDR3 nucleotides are TGCGCCAGCAGCCAAGATCTAGAGACAGATACGCAGTATTTT. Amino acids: CASSQDLETDTQYF.